The clone carrying this T cell receptor beta chain has a count of ten or more. Its antigen is unknown. The germline and genes are mouse ones. The CDR3 end is not reached by the read, which stops 4 residues before it; the germline J gene fills it in. This CDR3 has 14 residues. The ends were cut back, 3 bases at V and 1 base at J, with 8 bases in the middle. Per the germline V gene, CDR1 is NNHNN and CDR2 is SYGAGS (reference sequence). In each case, RNA was isolated and then reverse transcribed into cDNA as the sequencing template. Repertoires were generated with immunoSEQ multiplex PCR, while TCRdb's copy carries only in-frame clones and drops some. There are approximately 1,500 clones in the sample, none observed a single time. This record comes from a study of CD8+ T cells in alopecia areata. Study-level background: Spontaneous alopecia affected the 6-12-month-old C3H/HeJ graft donors, whose skin was transplanted to roughly 7-11-week-old female C3H/HeJ mice.

Study-wide findings and caveats: An increase in clonality over normal scalp was evident in lesional scalp, especially alopecia totalis/universalis.

This clonotype was sampled from a C3H/HeJ mouse with alopecia areata. For this mouse line, the MHC haplotype is H2-k. The chain is built from TRBV13-2 and TRBJ2-1; no definite D call. Sequences were obtained from lesional skin. This CDR3 reads CASGGHQNYAEQFF. The covered CDR3 bases are TGTGCCAGCGGTGGACATCAAAACTATGCT.